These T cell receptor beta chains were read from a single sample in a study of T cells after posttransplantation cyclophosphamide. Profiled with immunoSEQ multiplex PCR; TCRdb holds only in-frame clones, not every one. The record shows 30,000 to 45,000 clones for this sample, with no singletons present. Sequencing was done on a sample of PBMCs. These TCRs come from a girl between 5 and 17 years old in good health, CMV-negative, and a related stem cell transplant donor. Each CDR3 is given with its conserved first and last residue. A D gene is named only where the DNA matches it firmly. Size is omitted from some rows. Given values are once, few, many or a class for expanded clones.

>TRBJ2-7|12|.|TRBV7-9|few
CASSPGENEQYF
TGTGCCAGCAGCCCCGGGGAGAACGAGCAGTACTTC
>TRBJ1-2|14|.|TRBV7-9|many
CASSYVSGNYGYTF
TGTGCCAGCAGTTATGTCAGCGGTAACTATGGCTACACCTTC
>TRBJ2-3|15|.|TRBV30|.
CAWSITGWSTDTQYF
TGTGCCTGGAGTATTACAGGGTGGAGCACAGATACGCAGTATTTT
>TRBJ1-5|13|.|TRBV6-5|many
CASSYSFAGPQHF
TGTGCCAGCAGTTACAGTTTCGCCGGGCCCCAGCATTTT
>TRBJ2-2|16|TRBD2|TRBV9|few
CASSLRLAGDTGELFF
TGTGCCAGCAGCCTAAGACTAGCGGGGGACACCGGGGAGCTGTTTTTT
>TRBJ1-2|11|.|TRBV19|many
CASRTGGGYTF
TGTGCCAGTAGGACTGGAGGCGGCTACACCTTC
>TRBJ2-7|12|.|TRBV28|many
CASSLQGNEQYF
TGTGCCAGCAGTTTACAGGGTAACGAGCAGTACTTC
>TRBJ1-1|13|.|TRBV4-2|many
CASTEAENTEAFF
TGTGCCAGCACGGAGGCGGAGAACACTGAAGCTTTCTTT
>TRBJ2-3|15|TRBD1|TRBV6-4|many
CASSDGQGATDTQYF
TGTGCCAGCAGTGATGGGCAGGGGGCCACAGATACGCAGTATTTT
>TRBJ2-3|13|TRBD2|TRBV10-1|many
CASPAGGPDTQYF
TGCGCCAGCCCAGCGGGAGGGCCAGATACGCAGTATTTT
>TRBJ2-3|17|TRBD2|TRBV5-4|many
CASSLVQRGGQRDTQYF
TGTGCCAGCAGCTTGGTACAGCGGGGGGGCCAGAGAGATACGCAGTATTTT
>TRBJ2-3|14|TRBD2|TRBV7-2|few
CASRVAGSTDTQYF
TGTGCCAGCCGAGTAGCGGGAAGCACAGATACGCAGTATTTT
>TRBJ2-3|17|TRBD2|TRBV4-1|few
CASSRTAGAGGSDTQYF
TGCGCCAGCAGCCGGACTGCCGGGGCGGGGGGTTCAGATACGCAGTATTTT
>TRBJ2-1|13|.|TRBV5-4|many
CASSHSGSPEQFF
TGTGCCAGCAGCCACAGCGGGTCCCCTGAGCAGTTCTTC
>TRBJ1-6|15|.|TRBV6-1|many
CASRILTGQVSPLHF
TGTGCCAGCAGGATCCTAACAGGGCAAGTTTCACCCCTCCACTTT
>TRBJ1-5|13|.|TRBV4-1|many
CASSQDLNQPQHF
TGCGCCAGCAGCCAGGACTTGAATCAGCCCCAGCATTTT
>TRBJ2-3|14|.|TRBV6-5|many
CASSSRLVADTQYF
TGTGCCAGCAGTTCAAGACTAGTAGCAGATACGCAGTATTTT
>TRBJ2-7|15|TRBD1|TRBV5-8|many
CASSQDTGTAYEQYF
TGTGCCAGCAGCCAGGACACCGGGACAGCTTACGAGCAGTACTTC
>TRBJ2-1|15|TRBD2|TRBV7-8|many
CASNPSGRAGNEQFF
TGTGCCAGCAACCCTAGCGGGAGGGCTGGCAATGAGCAGTTCTTC
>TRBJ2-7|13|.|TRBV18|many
CASSRNAELEQYF
TGTGCCAGCTCCCGCAACGCTGAGCTGGAGCAGTACTTC
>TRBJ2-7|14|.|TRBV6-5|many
CASSGGSPPYEQYF
TGTGCCAGCAGTGGCGGGTCTCCTCCCTACGAGCAGTACTTC
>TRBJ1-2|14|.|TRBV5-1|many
CASSLEGQGQGYTF
TGCGCCAGCAGCTTGGAAGGGCAGGGACAAGGCTACACCTTC
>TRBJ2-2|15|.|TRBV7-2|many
CASSLTGTNTGELFF
TGTGCCAGCAGCTTGACCGGGACTAACACCGGGGAGCTGTTTTTT
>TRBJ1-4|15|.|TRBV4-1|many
CASSPTAATNEKLFF
TGCGCCAGCAGCCCGACAGCTGCAACTAATGAAAAACTGTTTTTT
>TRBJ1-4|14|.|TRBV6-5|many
CASSPYREGEKLFF
TGTGCCAGCAGTCCCTACAGGGAAGGCGAAAAACTGTTTTTT
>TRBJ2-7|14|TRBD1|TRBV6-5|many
CASSTGTGSYEQYF
TGTGCCAGCAGTACCGGGACAGGTTCCTACGAGCAGTACTTC
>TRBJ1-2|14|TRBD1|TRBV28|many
CASSAGQGDYGYTF
TGTGCCAGCAGTGCTGGACAGGGGGACTATGGCTACACCTTC
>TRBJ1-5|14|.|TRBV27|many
CASRETGSNQPQHF
TGTGCCAGCAGAGAGACGGGAAGCAATCAGCCCCAGCATTTT
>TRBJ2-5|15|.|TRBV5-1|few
CASSLSLLYQETQYF
TGCGCCAGCAGCTTGAGCCTCCTGTACCAAGAGACCCAGTACTTC
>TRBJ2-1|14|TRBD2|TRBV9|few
CASSVGTSISEQFF
TGTGCCAGCAGCGTGGGGACTAGTATATCTGAGCAGTTCTTC
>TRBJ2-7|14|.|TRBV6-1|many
CASSEYSSSYEQYF
TGTGCCAGCAGTGAATATAGTAGCTCCTACGAGCAGTACTTC
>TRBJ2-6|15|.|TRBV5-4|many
CASSLDRAGANVLTF
TGTGCCAGCAGCCTCGACAGAGCTGGGGCCAACGTCCTGACTTTC
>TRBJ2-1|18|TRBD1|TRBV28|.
CASSSETGEVLSSYEQFF
TGTGCCAGCAGTTCCGAGACAGGGGAGGTCCTATCTTCCTACGAGCAGTTCTTC
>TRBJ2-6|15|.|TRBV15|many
CATSRGQSGANVLTF
TGTGCCACCAGCAGAGGACAGTCTGGGGCCAACGTCCTGACTTTC
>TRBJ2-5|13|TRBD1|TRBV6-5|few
CASRGTAPGEQYF
TGTGCCAGCAGGGGGACAGCCCCGGGTGAGCAGTACTTC
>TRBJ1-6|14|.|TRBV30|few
CAWSVGADNSPLHF
TGTGCCTGGAGTGTGGGGGCAGATAATTCACCCCTCCACTTT
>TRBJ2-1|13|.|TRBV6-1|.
CASSEGNYNEQFF
TGTGCCAGCAGTGAAGGTAACTACAATGAGCAGTTCTTC
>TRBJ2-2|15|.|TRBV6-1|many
CASTRAETGTGELFF
TGTGCCAGCACCCGGGCGGAGACGGGGACCGGGGAGCTGTTTTTT
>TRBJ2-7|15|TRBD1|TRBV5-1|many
CASSYGPGGSYEQYF
TGCGCCAGCAGCTACGGTCCAGGGGGCTCCTACGAGCAGTACTTC
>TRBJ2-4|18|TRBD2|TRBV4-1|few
CASSRSGTSGSSANIQYF
TGCGCCAGCAGCCGATCCGGGACTAGCGGGAGCAGCGCAAACATTCAGTACTTC
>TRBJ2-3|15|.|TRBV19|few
CASSIVRGSTDTQYF
TGTGCCAGTAGTATTGTCCGGGGGAGCACAGATACGCAGTATTTT